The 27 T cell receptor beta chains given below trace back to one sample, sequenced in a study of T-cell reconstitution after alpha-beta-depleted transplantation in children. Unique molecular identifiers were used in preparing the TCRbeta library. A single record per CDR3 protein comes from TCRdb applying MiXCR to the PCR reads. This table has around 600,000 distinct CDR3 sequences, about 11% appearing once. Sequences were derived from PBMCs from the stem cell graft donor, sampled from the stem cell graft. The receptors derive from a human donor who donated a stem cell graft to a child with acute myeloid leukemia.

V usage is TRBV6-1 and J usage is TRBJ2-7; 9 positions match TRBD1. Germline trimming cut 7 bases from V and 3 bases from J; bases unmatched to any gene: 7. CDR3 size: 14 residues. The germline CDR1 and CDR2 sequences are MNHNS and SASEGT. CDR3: CASIRDRVIYEQYF. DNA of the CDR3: TGTGCCAGCATAAGGGACAGGGTGATCTACGAGCAGTACTTC.

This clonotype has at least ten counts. In DNA form, the CDR3 reads TGTGCCAGCAGCCTTTGGCCCACTAAACCCTACGAGCAGTACTTC. This sequence encodes CASSLWPTKPYEQYF. This chain links TRBV7-2 with TRBJ2-7; D call uncertain. Germline CDR1 is SGHTA and CDR2 is FQGNSA. This CDR3 spans 15 amino acids. Trimming shortened V by 5 bases and J by 2 bases, and 16 bases separated the two germline ends.

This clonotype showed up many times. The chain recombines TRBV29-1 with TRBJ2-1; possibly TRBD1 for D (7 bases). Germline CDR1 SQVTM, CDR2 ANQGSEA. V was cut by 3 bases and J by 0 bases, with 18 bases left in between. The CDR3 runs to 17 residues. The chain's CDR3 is CSVEGQGEEGSYNEQFF. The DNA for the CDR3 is TGCAGCGTTGAGGGCCAGGGGGAGGAAGGCTCCTACAATGAGCAGTTCTTC.

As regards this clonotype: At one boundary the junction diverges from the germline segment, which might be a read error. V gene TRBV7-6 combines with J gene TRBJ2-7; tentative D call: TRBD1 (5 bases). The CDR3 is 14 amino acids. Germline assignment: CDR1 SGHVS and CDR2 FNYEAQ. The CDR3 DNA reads TGTGCCAACAGCAATACAGGTCACTCCTACGAGCAGTACTTC. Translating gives CANSNTGHSYEQYF. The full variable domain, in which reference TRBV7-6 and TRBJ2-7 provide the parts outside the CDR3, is GAGVSQSPRYKVTKRGQDVALRCDPISGHVSLYWYRQALGQGPEFLTYFNYEAQQDKSGLPNDRFSAERPEGSISTLTIQRTEQRDSAMYRCANSNTGHSYEQYFGPGTRLTVT.

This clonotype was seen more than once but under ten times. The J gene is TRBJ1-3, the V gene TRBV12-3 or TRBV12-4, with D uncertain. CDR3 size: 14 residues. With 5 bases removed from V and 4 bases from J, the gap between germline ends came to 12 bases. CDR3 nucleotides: TGTGCCAGCAGTCGGCCGGTGTACGGAAACACCATATATTTT. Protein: CASSRPVYGNTIYF.

The CDR3 coding sequence is TGCAGTGCTAGTGCAGCCTGGGGTATGCAGCCCCAGCATTTT. Translated: CSASAAWGMQPQHF. This chain connects TRBV20-1 to TRBJ1-5; D call uncertain. Trimming pared 3 bases from V and 7 bases from J, leaving 16 bases between. This CDR3 is built from 14 residues. Germline V gene data show CDR1 as DFQATT and CDR2 as SNEGSKA (reference sequence).

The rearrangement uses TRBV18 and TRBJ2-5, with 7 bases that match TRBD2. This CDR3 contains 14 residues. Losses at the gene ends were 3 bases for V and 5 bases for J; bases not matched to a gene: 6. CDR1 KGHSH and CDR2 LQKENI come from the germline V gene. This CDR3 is CASSPAGDRETQYF. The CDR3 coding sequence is TGTGCCAGCTCACCGGCGGGGGATCGGGAGACCCAGTACTTC.

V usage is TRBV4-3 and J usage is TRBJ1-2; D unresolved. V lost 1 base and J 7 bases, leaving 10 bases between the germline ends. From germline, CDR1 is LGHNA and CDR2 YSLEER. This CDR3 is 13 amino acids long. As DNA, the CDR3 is TGCGCCAGCAGCCAAGCCGCCGGAGGTGGCTACACCTTC. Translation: CASSQAAGGGYTF.

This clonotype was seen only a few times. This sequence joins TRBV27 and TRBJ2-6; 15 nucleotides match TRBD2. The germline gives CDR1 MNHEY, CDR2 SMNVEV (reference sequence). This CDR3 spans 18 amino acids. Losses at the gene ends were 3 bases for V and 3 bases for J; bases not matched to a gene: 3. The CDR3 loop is CASSLGLAGGGGANVLTF. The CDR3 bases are TGTGCCAGCAGTTTGGGACTAGCGGGAGGAGGTGGGGCCAACGTCCTGACTTTC.

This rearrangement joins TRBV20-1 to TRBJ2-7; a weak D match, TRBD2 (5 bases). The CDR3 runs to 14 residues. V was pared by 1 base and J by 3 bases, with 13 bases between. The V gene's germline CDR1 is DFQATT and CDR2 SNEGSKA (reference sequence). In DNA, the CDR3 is TGCAGTGCTAGAGGAGACTATCTTTACTACGAGCAGTACTTC. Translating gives CSARGDYLYYEQYF.

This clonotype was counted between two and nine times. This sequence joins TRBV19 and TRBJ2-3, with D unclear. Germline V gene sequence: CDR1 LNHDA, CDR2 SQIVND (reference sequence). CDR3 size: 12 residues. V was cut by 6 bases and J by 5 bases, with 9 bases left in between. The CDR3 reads CASRTIGDTQYF. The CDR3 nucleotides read TGTGCCAGTAGGACCATCGGAGATACGCAGTATTTT.

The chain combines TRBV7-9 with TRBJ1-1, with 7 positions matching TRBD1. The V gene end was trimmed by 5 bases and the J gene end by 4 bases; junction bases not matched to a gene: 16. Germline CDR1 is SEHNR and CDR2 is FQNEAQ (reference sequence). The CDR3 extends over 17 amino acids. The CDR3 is CASSPGKGQLFGTEAFF. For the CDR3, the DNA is TGTGCCAGCAGCCCAGGGAAGGGACAGCTTTTCGGCACTGAAGCTTTCTTT.

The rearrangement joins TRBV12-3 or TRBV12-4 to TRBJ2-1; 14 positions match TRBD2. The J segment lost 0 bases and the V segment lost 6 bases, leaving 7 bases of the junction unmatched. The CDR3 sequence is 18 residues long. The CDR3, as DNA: TGTGCCAGCAGCGGACTAGCGGGAGGAACTAGCTCCTACAATGAGCAGTTCTTC. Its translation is CASSGLAGGTSSYNEQFF.

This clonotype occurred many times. The CDR3 here is CASSPLGIAFTEQYF. CDR3 coding DNA: TGTGCCAGCAGCCCGCTGGGCATCGCCTTTACGGAGCAGTACTTC. The gene calls are TRBV9 and TRBJ2-7, with unresolved D. The CDR3 covers 15 residues. The V end lost 4 bases, the J end lost 7 bases, and 21 bases lay between the germline ends. From germline, CDR1 is SGDLS and CDR2 YYNGEE.

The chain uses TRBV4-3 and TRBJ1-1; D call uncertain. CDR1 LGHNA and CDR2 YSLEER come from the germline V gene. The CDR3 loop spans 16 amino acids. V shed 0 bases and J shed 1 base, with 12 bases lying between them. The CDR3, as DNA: TGCGCCAGCAGCCAAGATCGGGCAGAGCCGAACACTGAAGCTTTCTTT. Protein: CASSQDRAEPNTEAFF.

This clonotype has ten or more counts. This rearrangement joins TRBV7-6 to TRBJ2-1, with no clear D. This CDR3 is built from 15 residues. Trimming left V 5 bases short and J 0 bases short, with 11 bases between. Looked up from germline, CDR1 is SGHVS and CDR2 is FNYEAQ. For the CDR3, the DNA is TGTGCCAGCAGCCAGGCCCACTTCTCCTACAATGAGCAGTTCTTC. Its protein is CASSQAHFSYNEQFF.

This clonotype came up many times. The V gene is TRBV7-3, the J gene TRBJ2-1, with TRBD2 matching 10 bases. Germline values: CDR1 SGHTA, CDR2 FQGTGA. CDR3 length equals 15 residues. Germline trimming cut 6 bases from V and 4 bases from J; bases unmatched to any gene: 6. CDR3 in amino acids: CASSLRTSGYNEQFF. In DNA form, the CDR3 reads TGTGCCAGCAGTTTGCGGACTAGCGGATACAATGAGCAGTTCTTC.

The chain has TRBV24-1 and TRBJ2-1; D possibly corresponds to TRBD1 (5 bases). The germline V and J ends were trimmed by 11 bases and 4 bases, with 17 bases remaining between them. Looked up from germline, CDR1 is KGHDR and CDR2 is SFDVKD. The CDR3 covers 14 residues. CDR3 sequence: CARTAGSLYNEQFF. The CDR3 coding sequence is TGTGCCAGAACGGCAGGGTCCCTATACAATGAGCAGTTCTTC.

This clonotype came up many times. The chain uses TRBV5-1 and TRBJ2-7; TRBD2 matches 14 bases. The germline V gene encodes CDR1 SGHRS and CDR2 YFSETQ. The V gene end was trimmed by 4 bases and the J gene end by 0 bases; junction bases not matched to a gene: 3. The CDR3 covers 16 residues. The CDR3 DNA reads TGCGCCAGCAGCCCAGGACTAGCGGGGGGCTCCTACGAGCAGTACTTC. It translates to CASSPGLAGGSYEQYF.

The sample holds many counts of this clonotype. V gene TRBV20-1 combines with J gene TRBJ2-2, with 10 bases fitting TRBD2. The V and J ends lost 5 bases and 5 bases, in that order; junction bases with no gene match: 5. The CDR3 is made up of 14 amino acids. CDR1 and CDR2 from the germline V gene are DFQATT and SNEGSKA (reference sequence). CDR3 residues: CSAPGLAITGELFF. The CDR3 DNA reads TGCAGTGCTCCGGGACTAGCGATTACCGGGGAGCTGTTTTTT.

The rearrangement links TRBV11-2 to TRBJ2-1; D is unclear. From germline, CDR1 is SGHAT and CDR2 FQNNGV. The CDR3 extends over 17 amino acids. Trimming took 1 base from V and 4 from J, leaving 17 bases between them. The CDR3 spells CASSLVIWARLYNEQFF. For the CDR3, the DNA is TGTGCCAGCAGCTTAGTTATATGGGCGAGGCTGTACAATGAGCAGTTCTTC.

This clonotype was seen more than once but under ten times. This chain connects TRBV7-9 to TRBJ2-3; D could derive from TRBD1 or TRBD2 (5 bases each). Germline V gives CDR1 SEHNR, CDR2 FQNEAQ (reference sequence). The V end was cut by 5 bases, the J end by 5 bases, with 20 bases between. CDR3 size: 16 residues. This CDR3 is CASSRGVNPVGDTQYF. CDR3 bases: TGTGCCAGCAGCAGGGGAGTTAACCCCGTTGGAGATACGCAGTATTTT.

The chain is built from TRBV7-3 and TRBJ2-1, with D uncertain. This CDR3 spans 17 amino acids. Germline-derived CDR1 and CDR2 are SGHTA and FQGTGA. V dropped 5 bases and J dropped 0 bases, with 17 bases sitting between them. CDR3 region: CASSTSSGLGSYNEQFF. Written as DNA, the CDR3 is TGTGCCAGCAGCACCTCCTCCGGGTTGGGCTCCTACAATGAGCAGTTCTTC.

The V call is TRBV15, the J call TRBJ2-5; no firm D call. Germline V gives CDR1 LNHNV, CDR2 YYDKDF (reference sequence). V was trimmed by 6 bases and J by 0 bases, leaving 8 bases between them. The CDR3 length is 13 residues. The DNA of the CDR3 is TGTGCCACCAGTGAGGAATACCAAGAGACCCAGTACTTC. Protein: CATSEEYQETQYF.

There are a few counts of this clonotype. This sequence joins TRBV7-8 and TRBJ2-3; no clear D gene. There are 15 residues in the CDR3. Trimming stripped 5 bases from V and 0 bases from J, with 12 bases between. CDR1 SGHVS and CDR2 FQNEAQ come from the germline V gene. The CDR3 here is CASSPVGWSTDTQYF. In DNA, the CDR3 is TGTGCCAGCAGCCCAGTTGGTTGGAGCACAGATACGCAGTATTTT. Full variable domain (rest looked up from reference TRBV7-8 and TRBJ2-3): GAGVSQSPRYKVAKRGQDVALRCDPISGHVSLFWYQQALGQGPEFLTYFQNEAQLDKSGLPSDRFFAERPEGSVSTLKIQRTQQEDSAVYLCASSPVGWSTDTQYFGPGTRLTVL.

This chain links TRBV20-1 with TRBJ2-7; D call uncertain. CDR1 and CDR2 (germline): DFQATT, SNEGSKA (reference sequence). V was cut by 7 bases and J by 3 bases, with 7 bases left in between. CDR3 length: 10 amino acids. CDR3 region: CSVSRYEQYF. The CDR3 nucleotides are TGCAGTGTGTCTCGCTACGAGCAGTACTTC.

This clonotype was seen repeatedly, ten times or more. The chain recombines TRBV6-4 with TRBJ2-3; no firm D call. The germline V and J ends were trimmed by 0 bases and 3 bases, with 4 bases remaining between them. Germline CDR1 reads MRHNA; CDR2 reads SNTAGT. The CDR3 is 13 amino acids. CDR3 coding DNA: TGTGCCAGCAGTGACTCAGAGACAGATACGCAGTATTTT. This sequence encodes CASSDSETDTQYF.